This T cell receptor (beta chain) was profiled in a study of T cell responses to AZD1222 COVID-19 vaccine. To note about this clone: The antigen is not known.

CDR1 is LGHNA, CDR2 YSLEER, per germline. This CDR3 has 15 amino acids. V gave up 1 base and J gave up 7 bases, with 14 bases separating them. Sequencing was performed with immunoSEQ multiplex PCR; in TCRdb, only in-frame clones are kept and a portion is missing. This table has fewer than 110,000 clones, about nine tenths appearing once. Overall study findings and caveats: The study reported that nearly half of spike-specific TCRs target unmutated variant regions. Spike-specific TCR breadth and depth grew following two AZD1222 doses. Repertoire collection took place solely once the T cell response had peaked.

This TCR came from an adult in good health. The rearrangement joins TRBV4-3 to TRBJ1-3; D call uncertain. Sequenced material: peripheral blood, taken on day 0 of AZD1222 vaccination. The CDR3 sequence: CASSQAKSGLNTIYF. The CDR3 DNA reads TGCGCCAGCAGCCAAGCCAAATCCGGGCTCAACACCATATATTTT.